The entry below describes one T cell receptor (beta chain). Its antigen remains unknown. The data are from a study of T cell repertoires and HLA-DP antigens. Study overall: Alloreactive CD4+ T cells targeted HLA-DP on transduced HeLa.

Study results and caveats: Against one allele, clones undetected before culture averaged approximately 39%; against the other, 50.6%.

Libraries were prepared by immunoSEQ multiplex PCR; TCRdb keeps only in-frame clonotypes and omits some of them. The table lists about 110,000 clones, more than 85% of them singletons. The CDR3 loop spans 15 amino acids. V lost 5 bases, J lost 1 base, and 14 bases lay in between. Germline assignment: CDR1 SGHTA and CDR2 FQGNSA. The sequence was obtained from a woman younger than 30 in good health and CMV-seronegative. The source material was CD4+ T cells from PBMCs. This chain uses TRBV7-2 with TRBJ1-2; D is possibly TRBD1 (5 bases). The DNA of the CDR3 is TGTGCCAGCAGCCTAGATGGGGCACTTAACTATGGCTACACCTTC. Protein product: CASSLDGALNYGYTF.